Below, 7 T cell receptor beta chains from the same sample are listed, as sequenced in a study of cytomegalovirus exposure and HLA in healthy donors. Primers: 60 Vbeta forward and 13 Jbeta reverse. TCRdb's copy holds only in-frame clones and misses some; the assay was immunoSEQ multiplex PCR. The table has roughly 150,000 clones, 50% to 75% seen once. The specimen sequenced was PBMCs. These receptors all stem from a woman in her thirties in good health and CMV-seropositive.

This clone turned up a few times. The chain joins TRBV2 to TRBJ2-1, with a tentative D call TRBD1 (6 bases). The V end was cut by 7 bases, the J end by 10 bases, with 20 bases between. CDR1 is SNHLY and CDR2 is FYNNEI in the germline V gene. This CDR3 is built from 14 residues. CDR3 DNA: TGTGCCAGCAATAGGTACTTACAGGGCTCCGAGCAGTTCTTC. Translating it yields CASNRYLQGSEQFF.

This clone appeared a few times. The J gene is TRBJ1-2, the V gene TRBV29-1, with D possibly being TRBD1 (6 bases). The CDR3 sequence is 12 residues long. Germline values: CDR1 SQVTM, CDR2 ANQGSEA. The V end was cut by 8 bases, the J end by 7 bases, with 17 bases between. CDR3 protein: CSFRDIALGYTF. For the CDR3, the DNA is TGCAGCTTTCGGGACATAGCTCTTGGCTACACCTTC.

This chain's CDR3 is CAWSEQGRQPQHF. As DNA, the CDR3 is TGTGCCTGGAGTGAACAGGGACGGCAGCCCCAGCATTTT. The chain uses TRBV30 and TRBJ1-5, with D maybe TRBD1 (6 bases). The CDR3 is 13 amino acids. V lost 1 base, J lost 7 bases, and 11 bases lay in between. CDR1 GTSNPN and CDR2 SVGIG come from the germline V gene (reference sequence).

The chain recombines TRBV7-2 with TRBJ2-5; D might be TRBD2 (5 bases). Deletions cut 4 bases from V and 11 bases from J, with 17 bases between. The CDR3 totals 13 residues. Germline CDR1 SGHTA, CDR2 FQGNSA. CDR3 in amino acids: CASSSRSLGEQYF. Written as DNA, the CDR3 is TGTGCCAGCAGCTCCAGGTCCCTCGGGGAGCAGTACTTC. The full variable domain, rest sourced from reference TRBV7-2 and TRBJ2-5, is GAGVSQSPSNKVTEKGKDVELRCDPISGHTALYWYRQSLGQGLEFLIYFQGNSAPDKSGLPSDRFSAERTGGSVSTLTIQRTQQEDSAVYLCASSSRSLGEQYFGPGTRLLVL.

The rearrangement links TRBV5-4 to TRBJ2-5, with D tentatively TRBD2 (5 bases). V was trimmed by 6 bases and J by 7 bases, leaving 13 bases between them. CDR3 length: 12 amino acids. Germline loops: CDR1 SGHNT, CDR2 YYREEE (reference sequence). The CDR3 spells CASTLDLGTQYF. CDR3 DNA: TGTGCCAGCACTCTGGACTTGGGGACCCAGTACTTC. The full variable domain, in which reference TRBV5-4 and TRBJ2-5 provide the parts outside the CDR3, is ETGVTQSPTHLIKTRGQQVTLRCSSQSGHNTVSWYQQALGQGPQFIFQYYREEENGRGNFPPRFSGLQFPNYSSELNVNALELDDSALYLCASTLDLGTQYFGPGTRLLVL.

This rearrangement joins TRBV9 to TRBJ2-3; TRBD2 matches 7 bases. The CDR3 consists of 14 residues. J gave up 0 bases and V 4 bases, and 2 bases lay outside the gene matches. Germline loops: CDR1 SGDLS, CDR2 YYNGEE. CDR3 DNA sequence: TGTGCCAGCAGCCTCGGGGGGAGCACAGATACGCAGTATTTT. It specifies CASSLGGSTDTQYF.

This chain connects TRBV15 to TRBJ1-1; 7 nucleotides align to TRBD1. Germline V gene lookup returns CDR1 LNHNV and CDR2 YYDKDF (reference sequence). CDR3 length: 15 residues. Trimming at V came to 1 base and at J to 4 bases, leaving 6 bases not matched to a gene. CDR3 in DNA: TGTGCCACCAGCAGAGGAGGTGCAGGGGGCACTGAAGCTTTCTTT. Its translation: CATSRGGAGGTEAFF.